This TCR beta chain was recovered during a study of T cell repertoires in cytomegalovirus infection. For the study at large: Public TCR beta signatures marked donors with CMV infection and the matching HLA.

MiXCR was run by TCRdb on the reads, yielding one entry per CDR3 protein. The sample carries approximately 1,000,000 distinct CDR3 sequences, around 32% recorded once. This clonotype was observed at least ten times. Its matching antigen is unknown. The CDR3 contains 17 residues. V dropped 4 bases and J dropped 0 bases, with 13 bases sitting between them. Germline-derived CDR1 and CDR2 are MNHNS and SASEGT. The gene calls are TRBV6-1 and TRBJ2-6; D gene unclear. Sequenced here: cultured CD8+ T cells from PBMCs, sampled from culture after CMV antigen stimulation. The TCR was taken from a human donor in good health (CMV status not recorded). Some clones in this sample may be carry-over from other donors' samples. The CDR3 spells CASSAERQHSGANVLTF. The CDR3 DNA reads TGTGCCAGCAGTGCCGAGAGGCAGCACTCTGGGGCCAACGTCCTGACTTTC.